The following is a T cell receptor (beta chain) sequence with its context. V shed 7 bases and J 5 bases; nucleotides not matched to a gene: 11. Germline CDR1 is SGHVS and CDR2 is FQNEAQ. The CDR3 is 14 residues long. These data are taken from a study of blood T cell repertoires in COVID-19. In the original processing: How many nucleated cells were present was estimated from reference gene primer amplification. The data were produced by immunoSEQ multiplex PCR, yet TCRdb's version contains in-frame clones alone and is incomplete. Clonal size and the V and J genes are those of that table, whereas D and trimming came from the DNA. Of tens of thousands of clones listed, roughly nine tenths are singletons.

The specimen sequenced was peripheral blood. This receptor was taken from a human donor in a cohort sampled during active COVID-19. The chain joins TRBV7-8 to TRBJ2-7; 7 bases are shared with TRBD1. The CDR3 region is CASTGRQGFHEQYF. DNA for the CDR3: TGTGCCAGCACCGGCAGACAGGGATTCCACGAGCAGTACTTC.